This TCR beta chain was recovered during a study of sequential checkpoint blockade in melanoma. Treatment defined: randomized to nivolumab then ipilimumab (arm A) or the reverse (arm B). The CDR3 loop spans 14 amino acids. With 0 bases removed from V and 0 bases from J, the gap between germline ends came to 7 bases. Per germline, CDR1 SGHKS and CDR2 YYEKEE (reference sequence). Produced via immunoSEQ multiplex PCR; TCRdb's table is partial and in-frame only. The table shows 25,000 to 30,000 clones, with about three quarters occurring only once. This receptor was taken from a human donor with melanoma. This specimen consisted of CD8+ T cells sorted from blood (inferred from file names), obtained from a patient given nivolumab and ipilimumab in sequence. This chain joins TRBV5-5 and TRBJ2-7, with D perhaps matching TRBD2 (6 bases). The CDR3 spells CASSLVGGSYEQYF. CDR3 sequence (DNA): TGTGCCAGCAGCTTGGTCGGGGGCTCCTACGAGCAGTACTTC. Using reference TRBV5-5 and TRBJ2-7 for the parts outside the CDR3, the full variable domain is DAGVTQSPTHLIKTRGQQVTLRCSPISGHKSVSWYQQVLGQGPQFIFQYYEKEERGRGNFPDRFSARQFPNYSSELNVNALLLGDSALYLCASSLVGGSYEQYFGPGTRLTVT.